This T cell receptor (beta chain) was sequenced during a study of T cell repertoires in urothelial bladder cancer (dated by TCRdb to the late 2010s). Context from the whole study: Of the 12 resected lesions, three were clinical stage cT0, three were cTa, three were cT1, and three were cT2 or greater. The study compared clonality of the TCR repertoire in bladder tumors against clonality in benign bladder inflammation. A total of some eleven patients who had bladder lesions and were undergoing transurethral resection were prospectively identified. More than nine resected bladder lesions, consisting of urothelial carcinoma (UC+) and benign (UC-) specimens, were examined. General conclusions and limits of the study: Fewer T cells were found in urothelial carcinoma specimens than in benign specimens, with medians of roughly 5,600 and 26,000, respectively. Carcinoma specimens had a median tumor infiltrating lymphocyte percentage of about 2%, while benign specimens had a median of around 12%. In carcinoma specimens, one T-cell clone made up as much as 17% of infiltrating lymphocytes, versus less than 2.5% in benign specimens.

The TCR beta chain CDR3 region was sequenced with the immunoSEQ assay. Regarding the original processing steps: For each specimen, the T-cell fraction, clonal dominance, and maximum TCR clone frequency were calculated. TCRdb stores this immuneACCESS table with in-frame sequences only. Part of the clones is absent; in the studies checked, under half of the shortfall reflects unresolved V genes, and no reason is known for the rest. V, J and clone size reflect that table, while D and trimming were determined from the DNA. The sample table contains about 13,000 clones; only one count was recorded for roughly two thirds of them. The leading ten clones occupy approximately 9% of the sample. In regard to this clone: Its antigen specificity is not known. Base quality data are lacking; no much larger clone is found one base away.

Trimming costs V 1 base and J 0 bases, and their ends lie 3 bases apart. Via the germline V gene, CDR1 is SQVTM and CDR2 ANQGSEA. Including cysteine and phenylalanine, the CDR3 has 13 amino acids. The entry retains the CDR3 DNA only, 39 bases that are in frame from base 1. Specimens of bladder lesions were obtained during transurethral resection and kept at -80C. From bladder specimens obtained at transurethral resection, DNA was extracted. What was sequenced was tumor-infiltrating cells from bladder cancer. The chain uses TRBV29-1 and TRBJ2-2; the D gene cannot be named for sure. This receptor was identified in a human donor with urothelial carcinoma. CDR3 reads: CSVEGSNTGELFF. Read as DNA, the sequence is TGCAGCGTTGAAGGGTCGAACACCGGGGAGCTGTTTTTT.